This TCR beta chain derives from a study of blood T cell repertoires in COVID-19. Overall study: The study drew acute and convalescent COVID-19 samples from the United States, Italy and Spain.

The repertoire was sequenced with immunoSEQ multiplex PCR; TCRdb's copy has only in-frame clones and lacks some. Of 80,000 to 95,000 clones listed, roughly 79% are singletons. Germline CDR1 reads LNHNV; CDR2 reads YYDKDF (reference sequence). The ends were cut back, 0 bases at V and 8 bases at J, with 11 bases in the middle. The CDR3 consists of 14 residues. The Seattle patients, enrolled during active infection, were followed longitudinally. The source is a man at least 80 years old with COVID-19, enrolled during active disease. The sample consisted of peripheral blood. The J gene is TRBJ2-1, the V gene TRBV15; possible D gene TRBD1, 6 bases. The CDR3 region has the DNA TGTGCCACCAGCAGAGACCCGAGGACAGATGAGCAGTTCTTC. This translates into CATSRDPRTDEQFF.